The present T cell receptor beta chain was sequenced within a study of OX40 agonist ivuxolimab in advanced cancers. The sample holds many counts of this clone. Its antigen is undetermined. Findings and limits, study-wide: On average, CD8+ T cells had more expanded clones than CD4+.

The CDR3 loop spans 14 amino acids. The V end lost 4 bases, the J end lost 2 bases, and 9 bases lay between the germline ends. CDR1 is SGHRS, CDR2 YFSETQ, per germline. Data came from immunoSEQ multiplex PCR; TCRdb stores just in-frame clones and leaves some out. Here the sample spans about 82,000 clones, about 82% being singletons. The TCR sequence derives from an adult with an advanced solid tumor such as melanoma, head and neck, liver or kidney cancer. Sequenced here: CD4+ or CD8+ T cells sorted from blood, sampled in a trial of the OX40 agonist ivuxolimab. The J gene is TRBJ2-2, the V gene TRBV5-1; weak D call: TRBD1 (5 bases). CDR3 sequence: CASSDSENTGELFF. In nucleotides, the CDR3 is TGCGCCAGCAGCGACAGCGAAAACACCGGGGAGCTGTTTTTT. Variable domain in full (rest from reference TRBV5-1 and TRBJ2-2): KAGVTQTPRYLIKTRGQQVTLSCSPISGHRSVSWYQQTPGQGLQFLFEYFSETQRNKGNFPGRFSGRQFSNSRSEMNVSTLELGDSALYLCASSDSENTGELFFGEGSRLTVL.